The entry that follows covers one T cell receptor beta chain sequence. Its antigen is unknown. The repertoire was sequenced with immunoSEQ multiplex PCR; TCRdb's copy has only in-frame clones and lacks some. The sample contains approximately 1,900 clones, about 22% of which appear only once. With 5 bases removed from V and 8 bases from J, the gap between germline ends came to 19 bases. CDR3 length: 14 amino acids. Germline CDR1 is GTSNPN and CDR2 is SVGIG (reference sequence). This entry is derived from a study of T cells in localized non-small cell lung cancer. Study results and limitations: Peak T cell clonality was found in uninvolved adjacent lung, exceeding tumor. The study detected a median around 61 of the top 100 tumor clones in adjacent lung.

The receptor's source is a woman aged 35 to 70 with stage I lung adenocarcinoma. The gene calls are TRBV30 and TRBJ1-3, with no clear D. Sequenced material: lung tumor tissue, taken before any cancer treatment. The CDR3 protein is CAWDLKGVRHTIYF. The CDR3 DNA sequence: TGTGCCTGGGACCTCAAGGGCGTGAGACACACCATATATTTT.